This is a list of T cell receptor beta chains from one sample in a study of OX40 agonist ivuxolimab in advanced cancers. Assay: immunoSEQ multiplex PCR; the TCRdb copy retains only in-frame clones and omits some. The table has almost 20,000 clones, 83% seen once; the top ten hold over 20%. The input for sequencing was CD4+ or CD8+ T cells sorted from blood, taken in a trial of the OX40 agonist ivuxolimab. The receptors were sampled from an adult with an advanced solid tumor such as melanoma, head and neck, liver or kidney cancer. CDR3s include the opening cysteine and the closing phenylalanine or tryptophan.

j_call | v_call | cdr3_aa
TRBJ1-1 | TRBV7-3 | CASSPRGSNTEAFF
TRBJ2-2 | TRBV7-3 | CASSFFRAGTENTGELFF
TRBJ1-2 | TRBV15 | CATSRDKAKSNYGYTF
TRBJ1-1 | TRBV27 | CASSLSLPGATEAFF
TRBJ2-7 | TRBV27 | CASSSGTGSSYEQYF
TRBJ2-3 | TRBV19 | CASSKGPGDTQYF
TRBJ2-7 | TRBV29-1 | CSVETLYSYEQYF
TRBJ2-3 | TRBV28 | CASSSSRQAAPLTDTQYF
TRBJ2-2 | TRBV6-4 | CASSDRNRGKPGELFF
TRBJ2-3 | TRBV11-3 | CASSLGDRQYF